This is a list of T cell receptor beta chains from one sample in a study of CD8+CD57+ T cells in acquired aplastic anemia. From the reads, TCRdb called clonotypes with MiXCR, one entry per CDR3 protein. The sample holds around 180,000 distinct CDR3 sequences, about 60% seen once. The sequencing input was sorted CD4+, CD8+, or CD8+CD57+ T cells (not recorded which) from PBMCs. Receptors originate from a human donor in good health. The CDR3 runs from the conserved cysteine through the conserved F or W. A D gene is named only where the DNA matches it firmly. The size of a clone is reported for some rows only, either as once, few or many, or as a class for expanded clones.

clone_size	d_call	j_call	v_call	cdr3_aa	cdr3_nt
-	-	TRBJ2-5	TRBV12-3/TRBV12-4	CASTTASSQETQYF	TGTGCCAGCACTACGGCCAGCTCCCAAGAGACCCAGTACTTC
-	-	TRBJ2-3	TRBV24-1	CATSWEEVTDTQYF	TGTGCCACCAGTTGGGAGGAAGTCACAGATACGCAGTATTTT
-	-	TRBJ1-5	TRBV7-9	CASSPGRAGNQPQHF	TGTGCCAGCAGCCCGGGGAGGGCGGGCAATCAGCCCCAGCATTTT
many	-	TRBJ2-7	TRBV7-9	CASSPIDEQYF	TGTGCCAGCAGCCCCATTGACGAGCAGTACTTC
many	-	TRBJ2-7	TRBV20-1	CSASPGLGLYEQYF	TGCAGTGCTAGCCCGGGACTGGGTCTGTACGAGCAGTACTTC
few	TRBD2	TRBJ2-7	TRBV28	CASSPLGPLAGAYEQYF	TGTGCCAGCAGTCCCCTAGGCCCACTAGCGGGAGCCTACGAGCAGTACTTC
-	TRBD1	TRBJ1-2	TRBV14	CASSRPGQGASYGYTF	TGTGCCAGCAGCCGCCCGGGACAGGGAGCGAGCTATGGCTACACCTTC
-	TRBD2	TRBJ2-5	TRBV11-3	CASSSREEETQYF	TGTGCCAGCAGCTCCCGGGAGGAGGAGACCCAGTACTTC
-	-	TRBJ2-7	TRBV5-6	CASSFPRGTDTQYF	TGTGCCAGCAGCTTTCCCAGGGGCACAGATACGCAGTACTTC
-	-	TRBJ1-2	TRBV2	CASSSSTTGLGGYTF	TGTGCCAGCAGTTCAAGCACTACAGGGCTCGGTGGCTACACCTTC
-	-	TRBJ2-7	TRBV7-3	CASSLFGGNTYEQYF	TGTGCCAGCAGCTTATTCGGCGGAAACACCTACGAGCAGTACTTC
many	TRBD1	TRBJ2-1	TRBV10-2	CASIPGQGPNEQFF	TGCGCCAGCATTCCGGGACAGGGACCCAATGAGCAGTTCTTC
-	-	TRBJ2-7	TRBV5-1	CASRHGKNPNYEQYF	TGCGCCAGCAGACACGGAAAAAACCCCAACTACGAGCAGTACTTC